This T cell receptor (beta chain) is from a study of Ad26.COV2.S vaccination and SARS-CoV-2 variants. Study context: Ad26.COV2.S arm of COV1001 included the donor. By the intramuscular route, Ad26.COV2.S was given once, or twice 56 days apart. The study's findings and limits: Those who received the vaccine showed greater spike-specific TCR breadth than those given placebo.

This clone came up once. The antigen is unknown. Treatment denoted: roughly 18 received Ad26.COV2.S at low or high dose, single or two shots; several received placebo; per-sample allocation not given. Sampling was performed 63 days after the first vaccine or placebo injection. An Ad26 vector carrying the Wuhan-strain SARS-CoV-2 spike served as the vaccine. TCRdb keeps only in-frame clones here, not all; method: immunoSEQ multiplex PCR. This sample yields under 550,000 clones, of which about 93% are seen a single time; 12% belongs to the top ten. The TCR was taken from a person between 18 and 65 years old who received the Ad26.COV2.S COVID-19 vaccine or a placebo. This specimen was peripheral blood, taken in a trial of Ad26.COV2.S vaccine versus placebo.

The chain's CDR3 is CASSPPYADTGELFF. The DNA for the CDR3 is TGTGCCAGCTCACCACCGTACGCGGACACCGGGGAGCTGTTTTTT. This rearrangement joins TRBV18 to TRBJ2-2, with D uncertain. The V end was cut by 0 bases, the J end by 3 bases, with 8 bases between. The CDR3 runs to 15 residues. The germline CDR1 and CDR2 sequences are KGHSH and LQKENI.